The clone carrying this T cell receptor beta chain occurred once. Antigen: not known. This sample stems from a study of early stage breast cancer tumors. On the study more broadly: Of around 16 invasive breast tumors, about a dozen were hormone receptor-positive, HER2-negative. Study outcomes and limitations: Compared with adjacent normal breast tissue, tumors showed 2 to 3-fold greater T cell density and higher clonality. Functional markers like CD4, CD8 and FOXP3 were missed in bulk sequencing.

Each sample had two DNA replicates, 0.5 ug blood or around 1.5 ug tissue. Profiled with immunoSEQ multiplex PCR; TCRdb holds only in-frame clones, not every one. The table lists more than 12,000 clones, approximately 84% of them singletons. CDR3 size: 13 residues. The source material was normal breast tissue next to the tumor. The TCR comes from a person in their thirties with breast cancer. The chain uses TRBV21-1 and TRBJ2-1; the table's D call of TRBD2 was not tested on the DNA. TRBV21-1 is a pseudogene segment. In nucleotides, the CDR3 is TGTGCCAGCAGCAAACGGGGTTACAATGAGCAGTTCTTC. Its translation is CASSKRGYNEQFF.